This T cell receptor (beta chain) was documented in a study of metastatic and nonmetastatic thyroid tumors. On the study more broadly: The study looked at repertoires side by side in blood and in tumor or nodule tissue from malignant and benign thyroid patients.

Every patient was untreated before thyroid surgery. Per the original data handling: Researchers built a distant-metastasis classifier for papillary thyroid cancer that drew on CDR3 differences across clinicopathological groups. TCRdb called clones again from the PCR reads with MiXCR. It is TCRdb's table, rather than the study itself, that gives the V and J calls and clone size. Here the sample spans some 90,000 clones, approximately 9% being singletons. V was cut by 2 bases and J by 7 bases, with 12 bases left in between. This CDR3 has 15 amino acids. In germline, CDR1 is LNHDA, CDR2 SQIVND (reference sequence). This clone occurred a few times. Its antigen is still unknown. Study conclusions and caveats: Significantly higher TCR beta diversity was reportedly seen in malignant thyroid tumors than benign nodules, in blood and tumor.

This receptor was identified in a female donor with papillary thyroid cancer or a benign thyroid nodule (not recorded which). Some clones in this sample may be carry-over from other donors' samples. Sequenced: blood. V usage is TRBV19 and J usage is TRBJ1-6; D is unresolved. CDR3 bases: TGTGCCAGTAGTATATACGCCGAGTTAAATTCACCCCTCCACTTT. As protein: CASSIYAELNSPLHF.